The 30 T cell receptor beta chains below come from one sample, sequenced in a study of a mutant IDH1 vaccine in newly diagnosed glioma. These receptors' antigens are unknown. Time point noted: week 11, during vaccination. Each vaccine dose was 300 ug of mutant IDH1 20-mer peptide, with topical imiquimod. Profiling relied on immunoSEQ multiplex PCR, and the TCRdb table lists in-frame clones only, not all of them. The sample yields 50,000 to 60,000 clones, roughly 91% seen once. The sequencing used PBMCs, collected from a glioma patient whose treatment included an IDH1 peptide vaccine. The receptors here all came from a man between 45 and 60 years old with glioma.

This clone was seen just once. The chain is built from TRBV4-2 and TRBJ2-1; no clear D gene. Trimming cost V 0 bases and J 6 bases, with 3 bases left between them. Germline V lookup: CDR1 LGHNA, CDR2 YNFKEQ. There are 12 residues in the CDR3. Here the CDR3 DNA reads TGTGCCAGCAGCCAAGATACCAATGAGCAGTTCTTC. Protein product: CASSQDTNEQFF.

The rearrangement links TRBV28 to TRBJ2-5; TRBD1 matches 9 bases. The V gene's germline CDR1 is MDHEN and CDR2 SYDVKM. With V trimmed by 2 bases and J by 5 bases, 6 bases remained unmatched. The CDR3 extends over 15 amino acids. The CDR3 here is CASSLQGQGSETQYF. In nucleotides, the CDR3 is TGTGCCAGCAGTTTACAGGGACAGGGAAGCGAGACCCAGTACTTC. Looking up the rest from reference TRBV28 and TRBJ2-5 gives the full variable domain: DVKVTQSSRYLVKRTGEKVFLECVQDMDHENMFWYRQDPGLGLRLIYFSYDVKMKEKGDIPEGYSVSREKKERFSLILESASTNQTSMYLCASSLQGQGSETQYFGPGTRLLVL.

This sequence joins TRBV7-6 and TRBJ1-6; possible D gene TRBD1, 5 bases. The CDR3 consists of 15 residues. Trimming took off 5 bases at V and 9 bases at J, with 17 bases between the two ends. Germline lookup yields CDR1 SGHVS and CDR2 FNYEAQ. The CDR3 loop is CASSKGTSNLSPLHF. Written as DNA, the CDR3 is TGTGCCAGCAGCAAAGGGACCTCTAACCTTTCACCCCTCCACTTT.

The rearrangement uses TRBV27 and TRBJ1-2, with D possibly matching TRBD1 (5 bases). Germline values: CDR1 MNHEY, CDR2 SMNVEV (reference sequence). The ends were cut back, 10 bases at V and 2 bases at J, with 14 bases in the middle. This CDR3 region has 13 residues. The CDR3 is CATGTARNYGYTF. The CDR3 nucleotides are TGTGCCACCGGGACGGCACGAAACTATGGCTACACCTTC.

This rearrangement joins TRBV19 to TRBJ2-2, with 7 bases fitting TRBD2. The J segment lost 0 bases and the V segment lost 4 bases, leaving 5 bases of the junction unmatched. The CDR3 runs 16 residues. Germline CDR1 reads LNHDA; CDR2 reads SQIVND (reference sequence). CDR3 bases: TGTGCCAGTAGTAGAGTTGGGACTACGAACACCGGGGAGCTGTTTTTT. Translation: CASSRVGTTNTGELFF.

The J gene is TRBJ2-3, the V gene TRBV10-3, with D possibly TRBD1 on 6 matching bases. Between the trimmed V and J ends, which lost 4 bases and 7 bases, there was a span of 12 bases. This CDR3 is built from 13 residues. Germline CDR1 ENHRY, CDR2 SYGVKD. CDR3 region: CAISGAGQNTQYF. The DNA of the CDR3 is TGTGCCATCAGTGGGGCCGGACAGAATACGCAGTATTTT.

V and J are TRBV5-1 and TRBJ2-3; 9 nucleotides align to TRBD1. The ends lost 7 bases at V and 3 bases at J; junction bases unmatched: 9. Germline V CDR1 and CDR2: SGHRS, YFSETQ. The CDR3 totals 15 residues. The CDR3 protein is CASGTGGDFTDTQYF. The CDR3 DNA is TGCGCCAGCGGAACAGGGGGCGATTTTACAGATACGCAGTATTTT.

The chain uses TRBV5-1 and TRBJ2-2; a weak D match, TRBD2 (6 bases). The CDR3 totals 13 residues. Germline V gene sequence: CDR1 SGHRS, CDR2 YFSETQ. The V end was cut by 7 bases, the J end by 3 bases, with 10 bases between. The CDR3: CASGGGDTGELFF. The CDR3, as DNA: TGCGCCAGCGGCGGAGGGGACACCGGGGAGCTGTTTTTT. The whole variable domain, filled in from reference TRBV5-1 and TRBJ2-2, reads KAGVTQTPRYLIKTRGQQVTLSCSPISGHRSVSWYQQTPGQGLQFLFEYFSETQRNKGNFPGRFSGRQFSNSRSEMNVSTLELGDSALYLCASGGGDTGELFFGEGSRLTVL.

The chain uses TRBV7-3 and TRBJ1-5, with D perhaps TRBD1 (6 bases). CDR3 size: 16 residues. CDR1 and CDR2 from the germline V gene are SGHTA and FQGTGA. V was pared by 4 bases and J by 5 bases, with 18 bases between. CDR3: CASSSNGQKTHQPQHF. In nucleotides, the CDR3 is TGTGCCAGCAGCTCGAACGGACAGAAAACTCATCAGCCCCAGCATTTT.

The chain recombines TRBV5-1 with TRBJ1-1; TRBD1 matches 7 bases. V shed 4 bases and J 3 bases; nucleotides not matched to a gene: 9. The CDR3 runs 15 residues. Germline CDR1 SGHRS, CDR2 YFSETQ. CDR3 protein: CASSTRQGTDTEAFF. Here the CDR3 DNA reads TGCGCCAGCAGCACCCGACAGGGTACTGACACTGAAGCTTTCTTT.

CDR3 DNA: TGTGCCAGTAGTATTAGGGGCACTGGCACAGATACGCAGTATTTT. Its translation is CASSIRGTGTDTQYF. The V and J genes are TRBV19 and TRBJ2-3; D is perhaps TRBD1 (5 bases). This CDR3 has 15 residues. Trimming pared 3 bases from V and 1 base from J, leaving 11 bases between. CDR1 and CDR2 from the germline V gene are LNHDA and SQIVND (reference sequence).

This clone was detected only once. The chain uses TRBV4-2 and TRBJ1-4; tentatively, D is TRBD1 (5 bases). V was cut by 4 bases and J by 4 bases, with 16 bases left in between. The CDR3 is made up of 16 amino acids. Germline lookup yields CDR1 LGHNA and CDR2 YNFKEQ. CDR3 loop: CASSPNTGADNEKLFF. CDR3 in DNA: TGTGCCAGCAGCCCAAACACCGGGGCCGATAATGAAAAACTGTTTTTT.

The chain is built from TRBV5-6 and TRBJ2-4, with 8 bases identical to TRBD1. The CDR3 contains 16 residues. J lost 8 bases, V lost 0 bases, and 10 bases had no gene match. Germline V gene data show CDR1 as SGHDT and CDR2 as YYEEEE. CDR3 sequence reads: CASSLATGGPRDIQYF. CDR3 in DNA: TGTGCCAGCAGCTTGGCCACAGGGGGGCCTCGGGACATTCAGTACTTC. The variable domain in full, completed from reference TRBV5-6 and TRBJ2-4, reads DAGVTQSPTHLIKTRGQQVTLRCSPKSGHDTVSWYQQALGQGPQFIFQYYEEEERQRGNFPDRFSGHQFPNYSSELNVNALLLGDSALYLCASSLATGGPRDIQYFGAGTRLSVL.

V gene TRBV5-3 combines with J gene TRBJ1-1; D gene ambiguous. TRBV5-3 qualifies as an ORF whose function is uncertain. V lost 8 bases and J lost 7, with 15 bases in between. The CDR3 sequence is 12 residues long. This chain's CDR3 is CASSQVGVEAFF. The CDR3 coding sequence is TGTGCCAGCAGCCAAGTGGGAGTTGAAGCTTTCTTT.

The chain uses TRBV6-4 and TRBJ2-7, with 14 nucleotides matching TRBD2. V was pared by 2 bases and J by 5 bases, with 5 bases of the junction left unmatched. The CDR3 extends over 16 amino acids. Germline values: CDR1 MRHNA, CDR2 SNTAGT. The DNA for the CDR3 is TGTGCCAGCAGTGACCCTCCGGGACTAGCGGGAGACGAGCAGTACTTC. The encoded protein is CASSDPPGLAGDEQYF.

This clone was seen only once. The chain joins TRBV7-2 to TRBJ1-2; D may be TRBD1 (5 bases). The germline V gene has CDR1 SGHTA and CDR2 FQGNSA. V shed 1 base and J shed 8 bases, with 14 bases lying between them. The CDR3 length is 14 residues. CDR3 loop: CASSLDQGLGGYTF. The CDR3 DNA sequence: TGTGCCAGCAGCTTAGACCAGGGATTAGGAGGCTACACCTTC.

J is TRBJ1-5 and V is TRBV19; 9 positions agree with TRBD1. The CDR3 totals 17 residues. V lost 5 bases, J lost 2 bases, and 10 bases stayed unmatched. Germline-derived CDR1 and CDR2 are LNHDA and SQIVND (reference sequence). As DNA, the CDR3 is TGTGCCAGTAGTCCCGGGACAGGGAAAAGTGGCAATCAGCCCCAGCATTTT. Translation gives CASSPGTGKSGNQPQHF. The variable domain in full, with the rest retrieved from reference TRBV19 and TRBJ1-5, is DGGITQSPKYLFRKEGQNVTLSCEQNLNHDAMYWYRQDPGQGLRLIYYSQIVNDFQKGDIAEGYSVSREKKESFPLTVTSAQKNPTAFYLCASSPGTGKSGNQPQHFGDGTRLSIL.

This chain connects TRBV27 to TRBJ1-5; D possibly corresponds to TRBD1 (6 bases). Germline CDR1 and CDR2: MNHEY and SMNVEV (reference sequence). Trimming removed 8 bases from V and 4 bases from J, with 24 bases in between. This CDR3 spans 17 amino acids. Here the CDR3 DNA reads TGTGCCAGCGGTATAGCCCCCGGGACAACGAAAAATCAGCCCCAGCATTTT. It yields the protein CASGIAPGTTKNQPQHF.

This clone was seen just once. The gene calls are TRBV19 and TRBJ1-1, with a tentative D call TRBD1 (5 bases). Per the germline V gene, CDR1 is LNHDA and CDR2 is SQIVND (reference sequence). V lost 4 bases and J lost 1, with 10 bases in between. This CDR3 contains 14 residues. As DNA, the CDR3 is TGTGCCAGTAGTAGGGGACTGGCGAACACTGAAGCTTTCTTT. This translates into CASSRGLANTEAFF.

The rearrangement links TRBV13 to TRBJ1-3, with D possibly TRBD1 on 6 matching bases. The V gene lost 6 bases and the J gene lost 3 bases, with 15 bases spanning the gap. The germline V gene encodes CDR1 PRHDT and CDR2 FYEKMQ (reference sequence). This CDR3 has 15 amino acids. The CDR3 region has the DNA TGTGCCAGCAGGTTACAGGGTGGAGGTGGAAACACCATATATTTT. This gives the protein CASRLQGGGGNTIYF.

The V call is TRBV6-4, the J call TRBJ1-1; perhaps TRBD1 as D (5 bases). The CDR3 runs 14 residues. The V gene lost 6 bases and the J gene lost 3 bases, with 14 bases spanning the gap. Germline V gene data show CDR1 as MRHNA and CDR2 as SNTAGT. CDR3 nucleotides: TGTGCCAGCAGAAGGCGGGGGGACGACACTGAAGCTTTCTTT. Encoded protein: CASRRRGDDTEAFF.

This clone was counted a few times. CDR3 residues: CASSLGLDPVGEQYF. The CDR3 coding sequence is TGTGCCAGCAGCTTGGGTCTTGACCCAGTGGGCGAGCAGTACTTC. The V gene is TRBV5-4, the J gene TRBJ2-7; D is unresolved. V lost 0 bases, J lost 6 bases, and 16 bases lay in between. This CDR3 is 15 amino acids long. CDR1 and CDR2 from the germline V gene are SGHNT and YYREEE (reference sequence).

The chain couples TRBV28 to TRBJ1-5, with D unclear. Trimming left V 2 bases short and J 0 bases short, with 8 bases between. The germline V gene has CDR1 MDHEN and CDR2 SYDVKM. The CDR3 totals 15 residues. Here the CDR3 DNA reads TGTGCCAGCAGTTTAGTGCCGAGTAGCAATCAGCCCCAGCATTTT. It encodes CASSLVPSSNQPQHF.

The CDR3 bases are TGTGCCAGCAGCCCGACCGAGGGGGTGGAGACCCAGTACTTC. Translated: CASSPTEGVETQYF. V and J are TRBV5-4 and TRBJ2-5; weak D call: TRBD1 (6 bases). The CDR3 spans 14 residues. CDR1 is SGHNT and CDR2 is YYREEE in the germline V gene (reference sequence). V lost 4 bases and J lost 5, with 15 bases in between. The whole variable domain, filled in from reference TRBV5-4 and TRBJ2-5, reads ETGVTQSPTHLIKTRGQQVTLRCSSQSGHNTVSWYQQALGQGPQFIFQYYREEENGRGNFPPRFSGLQFPNYSSELNVNALELDDSALYLCASSPTEGVETQYFGPGTRLLVL.

The CDR3 reads CAILDWTQSGDTQYF. DNA for the CDR3: TGTGCCATCCTTGACTGGACCCAGAGCGGGGATACGCAGTATTTT. The genes are TRBV10-3 and TRBJ2-3; D is possibly TRBD2 (6 bases). CDR3 length: 15 amino acids. Germline V gene lookup returns CDR1 ENHRY and CDR2 SYGVKD. Trimming took off 8 bases at V and 6 bases at J, with 21 bases between the two ends.

V and J are TRBV27 and TRBJ2-2; the D is unclear. Germline V gene sequence: CDR1 MNHEY, CDR2 SMNVEV (reference sequence). The V gene lost 2 bases and the J gene lost 4 bases, with 8 bases spanning the gap. This CDR3 region has 14 residues. CDR3 sequence: CASSLTRFTGELFF. The CDR3 DNA reads TGTGCCAGCAGTTTAACGCGCTTCACCGGGGAGCTGTTTTTT.

This sequence joins TRBV5-1 and TRBJ2-7, with 10 positions matching TRBD1. The J segment lost 3 bases and the V segment lost 3 bases, leaving 6 bases of the junction unmatched. There are 15 residues in the CDR3. CDR1 SGHRS and CDR2 YFSETQ come from the germline V gene. Here the CDR3 DNA reads TGCGCCAGCAGCTCCTCAGACAGGGGGCTCTACGAGCAGTACTTC. Protein: CASSSSDRGLYEQYF.

The chain couples TRBV18 to TRBJ2-2; 8 nucleotides line up with TRBD1. Trimming at V came to 1 base and at J to 3 bases, leaving 4 bases not matched to a gene. Looked up from germline, CDR1 is KGHSH and CDR2 is LQKENI. The CDR3 consists of 16 residues. The CDR3 protein is CASSPRTGSDTGELFF. The CDR3 region has the DNA TGTGCCAGCTCACCACGGACAGGGAGTGACACCGGGGAGCTGTTTTTT.

The chain carries TRBV9 and TRBJ2-7; 10 positions agree with TRBD2. Germline assignment: CDR1 SGDLS and CDR2 YYNGEE. J lost 4 bases, V lost 4 bases, and 8 bases had no gene match. There are 15 residues in the CDR3. This CDR3 reads CASSNLAGDGYEQYF. DNA of the CDR3: TGTGCCAGCAGCAACCTAGCGGGAGACGGTTACGAGCAGTACTTC. The entire variable domain, with the rest obtained from reference TRBV9 and TRBJ2-7, is as follows: DSGVTQTPKHLITATGQRVTLRCSPRSGDLSVYWYQQSLDQGLQFLIQYYNGEERAKGNILERFSAQQFPDLHSELNLSSLELGDSALYFCASSNLAGDGYEQYFGPGTRLTVT.

The chain couples TRBV2 to TRBJ1-5; D is perhaps TRBD1 (6 bases). CDR3 length equals 15 residues. Germline V CDR1 and CDR2: SNHLY, FYNNEI. V lost 5 bases and J lost 2, with 13 bases in between. The CDR3 nucleotides read TGTGCCAGCAGTTTCGATTCAGGGGGCAATCAGCCCCAGCATTTT. It codes for CASSFDSGGNQPQHF.